This T cell receptor (beta chain) was profiled in a study of blood T cell repertoires in COVID-19. Study information: The samples span acute and convalescent COVID-19 from the United States, Italy and Spain. PBMCs, B-cell-depleted T cells, or T cells provided the cDNA or gDNA that made up the material.

As concerns this clone: The sample holds other DNA sequences that translate to the same CDR3.

Authors' methods: Amplified reference gene primers provided the basis for estimating nucleated cell counts. The assay was immunoSEQ multiplex PCR, and TCRdb's table has in-frame clones only and misses some. V and J calls and clone size are as listed in that table; D and trimming were resolved from the DNA. The table includes 300,000 to 450,000 clones, roughly 89% detected once. CDR3 length: 13 residues. Trimming took 2 bases from V and 4 from J, leaving 6 bases between them. Germline V CDR1 and CDR2: LNHDA, SQIVND (reference sequence). The rearrangement links TRBV19 to TRBJ1-3; D gene unclear. The sequence was obtained from a woman aged 55-70 years with COVID-19, enrolled during active disease. Sample: peripheral blood. CDR3 region: CASSINSGNTIYF. CDR3 DNA: TGTGCCAGTAGTATAAATAGCGGAAACACCATATATTTT.